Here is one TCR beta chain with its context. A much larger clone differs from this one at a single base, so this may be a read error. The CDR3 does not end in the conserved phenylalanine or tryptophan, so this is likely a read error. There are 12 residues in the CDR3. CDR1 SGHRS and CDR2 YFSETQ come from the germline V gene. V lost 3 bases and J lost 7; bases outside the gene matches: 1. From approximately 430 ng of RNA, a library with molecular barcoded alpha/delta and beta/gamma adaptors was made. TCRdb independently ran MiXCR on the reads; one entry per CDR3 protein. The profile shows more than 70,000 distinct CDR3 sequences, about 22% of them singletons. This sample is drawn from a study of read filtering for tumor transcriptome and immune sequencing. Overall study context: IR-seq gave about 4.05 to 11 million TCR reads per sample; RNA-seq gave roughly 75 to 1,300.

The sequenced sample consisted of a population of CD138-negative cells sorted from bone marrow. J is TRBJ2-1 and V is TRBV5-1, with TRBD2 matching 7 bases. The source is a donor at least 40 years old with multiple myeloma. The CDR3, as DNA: TGCGCCAGCAGCTATAGCGGGAATGAGCAGTTCCTC. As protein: CASSYSGNEQFL.